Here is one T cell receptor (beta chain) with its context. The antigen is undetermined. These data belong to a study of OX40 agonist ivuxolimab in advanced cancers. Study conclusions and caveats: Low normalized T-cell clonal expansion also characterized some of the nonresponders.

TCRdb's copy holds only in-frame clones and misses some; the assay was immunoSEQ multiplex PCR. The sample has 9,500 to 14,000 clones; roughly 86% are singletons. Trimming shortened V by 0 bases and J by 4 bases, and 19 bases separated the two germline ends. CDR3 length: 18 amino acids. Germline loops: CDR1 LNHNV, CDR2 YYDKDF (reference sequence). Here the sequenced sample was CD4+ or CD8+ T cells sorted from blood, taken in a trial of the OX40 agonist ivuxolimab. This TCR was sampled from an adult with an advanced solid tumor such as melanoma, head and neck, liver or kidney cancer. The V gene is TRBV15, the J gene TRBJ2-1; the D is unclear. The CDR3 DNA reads TGTGCCACCAGCAGAGAATTTCACGTGATAGCTGAATACAATGAGCAGTTCTTC. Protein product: CATSREFHVIAEYNEQFF.